These 31 T cell receptor beta chains were all obtained from the same sample, sequenced in a study of identifying expanded T cells in peripheral blood (dated by TCRdb to the late 2010s). The library was obtained by the immunoSEQ multiplex PCR assay. The table comes from immuneACCESS by way of TCRdb, which keeps in-frame sequences with V and J called. Part of the clones is missing from these tables; in studies checked, under half for an unresolved V gene and the rest for unknown reasons. This sample comprises roughly 100,000 clones, about 91% of them detected only once. Around an eighth of the sample is taken by the ten largest. The specimen was blood. These receptors were collected from a person aged 18 to 70 in good health.

J is TRBJ1-2 and V is TRBV7-9; the D is unclear. Germline CDR1 is SEHNR and CDR2 is FQNEAQ (reference sequence). This CDR3 has 12 residues. Deletions cut 4 bases from V and 7 bases from J, with 10 bases between. CDR3 DNA sequence: TGTGCCAGCAGCTCCCAGACGAGTGGCTACACCTTC. Protein sequence: CASSSQTSGYTF.

The chain joins TRBV28 to TRBJ1-5; D is undetermined. V was shortened by 1 base and J by 0 bases, with 10 bases between the two germline ends. The CDR3 has 16 amino acids. CDR1 is MDHEN and CDR2 is SYDVKM in the germline V gene. The CDR3 region is CASSLFQADSNQPQHF. Written as DNA, the CDR3 is TGTGCCAGCAGTTTATTTCAGGCCGATAGCAATCAGCCCCAGCATTTT.

Details on this clone: Other DNA variants within this sample encode the same CDR3. This chain links TRBV7-6 with TRBJ2-7; D is possibly TRBD2 (7 bases). The V and J ends lost 2 bases and 5 bases respectively, with 10 bases between them. The CDR3 has 13 amino acids. CDR1 and CDR2 (germline): SGHVS, FNYEAQ. This CDR3 reads CASSLTGRDEQYF. The CDR3 region has the DNA TGTGCCAGCAGCTTAACAGGGAGGGACGAGCAGTACTTC.

This clone was seen only once. The chain joins TRBV11-1 to TRBJ2-5, with D tentatively TRBD2 (5 bases). V was pared by 5 bases and J by 2 bases, with 12 bases between. The CDR3 sequence is 14 residues long. Per germline, CDR1 SGHAT and CDR2 FQDESV (reference sequence). The CDR3 protein is CASSNGGLQETQYF. In DNA form, the CDR3 reads TGTGCCAGCAGCAATGGAGGTTTACAAGAGACCCAGTACTTC.

The chain couples TRBV18 to TRBJ2-3, with 13 bases identical to TRBD2. Looked up from germline, CDR1 is KGHSH and CDR2 is LQKENI. V gave up 1 base and J gave up 4 bases; unmatched junction bases: 2. The CDR3 length is 16 residues. CDR3 nucleotides: TGTGCCAGCTCACCACGGACTAGCGGGAGTGCAGATACGCAGTATTTT. It is translated as CASSPRTSGSADTQYF.

V gene TRBV10-1 combines with J gene TRBJ2-2; D may be TRBD2 (5 bases). CDR3 length: 14 amino acids. V dropped 0 bases and J dropped 7 bases, with 9 bases sitting between them. Germline V CDR1 and CDR2: WNHNN, SYGVQD (reference sequence). The CDR3 loop reads CASSESGLGGELFF. Written as DNA, the CDR3 is TGCGCCAGCAGTGAGTCCGGACTGGGCGGGGAGCTGTTTTTT.

The V and J genes are TRBV5-6 and TRBJ1-6, with D possibly matching TRBD1 (6 bases). CDR1 is SGHDT and CDR2 is YYEEEE in the germline V gene. V was pared by 4 bases and J by 10 bases, with 9 bases between. This CDR3 is 12 amino acids long. DNA of the CDR3: TGTGCCAGCAGCCCCCAGGGGTCACCCCTCCACTTT. This sequence encodes CASSPQGSPLHF.

The chain carries TRBV9 and TRBJ2-6; D remains unclear. CDR1 is SGDLS and CDR2 is YYNGEE in the germline V gene. V shed 0 bases and J shed 0 bases, with 10 bases lying between them. This CDR3 region has 17 residues. For the CDR3, the DNA is TGTGCCAGCAGCGTAGCGCCCGACCCCTCTGGGGCCAACGTCCTGACTTTC. This encodes CASSVAPDPSGANVLTF. The full variable domain, completed using reference TRBV9 and TRBJ2-6, is DSGVTQTPKHLITATGQRVTLRCSPRSGDLSVYWYQQSLDQGLQFLIQYYNGEERAKGNILERFSAQQFPDLHSELNLSSLELGDSALYFCASSVAPDPSGANVLTFGAGSRLTVL.

V is TRBV6-5 and J is TRBJ2-1; 8 bases align to TRBD1. The V and J ends lost 7 bases and 8 bases, in that order; junction bases with no gene match: 7. This CDR3 region has 13 residues. CDR1 is MNHEY and CDR2 is SVGAGI in the germline V gene. The CDR3 coding sequence is TGTGCCAGCATGCGGACAGGGACCGATGAGCAGTTCTTC. Encoded protein: CASMRTGTDEQFF.

The chain links TRBV27 to TRBJ2-3; a weak D match, TRBD2 (6 bases). This CDR3 is built from 13 residues. Trimming took 6 bases from V and 7 from J, leaving 14 bases between them. Germline CDR1 MNHEY, CDR2 SMNVEV (reference sequence). In DNA, the CDR3 is TGTGCCAGCAGCCCCGGGACTGACTATACGCAGTATTTT. Translated, it gives CASSPGTDYTQYF.

The V call is TRBV28, the J call TRBJ2-1; 8 bases match TRBD2. In germline, CDR1 is MDHEN, CDR2 SYDVKM. V lost 4 bases and J lost 7; bases outside the gene matches: 3. The CDR3 spans 13 residues. The CDR3 DNA sequence: TGTGCCAGCAGTTCTAGCGGGTTGAATGAGCAGTTCTTC. It yields the protein CASSSSGLNEQFF.

This chain uses TRBV7-2 with TRBJ1-1, with D hard to call. CDR1 is SGHTA, CDR2 FQGNSA, per germline. Deletions cut 4 bases from V and 2 bases from J, with 11 bases between. The CDR3 consists of 14 residues. This CDR3 reads CASSSPVLNTEAFF. The CDR3 DNA reads as TGTGCCAGCAGCTCACCAGTCTTAAACACTGAAGCTTTCTTT. Variable domain in full (rest from reference TRBV7-2 and TRBJ1-1): GAGVSQSPSNKVTEKGKDVELRCDPISGHTALYWYRQSLGQGLEFLIYFQGNSAPDKSGLPSDRFSAERTGGSVSTLTIQRTQQEDSAVYLCASSSPVLNTEAFFGQGTRLTVV.

The CDR3 bases are TGCGCCAGCAGCATAACCCTCGGGACAGGGAAAGCCTACGAGCAGTACTTC. This gives the protein CASSITLGTGKAYEQYF. The chain is built from TRBV5-1 and TRBJ2-7; 9 positions match TRBD1. V was clipped by 4 bases and J by 2 bases; unmatched bases: 13. The CDR3 extends over 17 amino acids. Germline V gene lookup returns CDR1 SGHRS and CDR2 YFSETQ.

This clone was observed once. The genes are TRBV6-5 and TRBJ1-3; tentative D call: TRBD1 (5 bases). This CDR3 is 16 amino acids long. The ends were cut back, 2 bases at V and 0 bases at J, with 11 bases in the middle. CDR1 and CDR2 from the germline V gene are MNHEY and SVGAGI. The chain's CDR3 is CASSYRDGRSGNTIYF. The CDR3 DNA follows: TGTGCCAGCAGTTACCGGGACGGCCGCTCTGGAAACACCATATATTTT.

V gene TRBV6-6 combines with J gene TRBJ1-1, with 7 nucleotides matching TRBD1. Germline-derived CDR1 and CDR2 are MNHNY and SVGAGI (reference sequence). CDR3 length equals 14 residues. V shed 5 bases and J 2 bases; nucleotides not matched to a gene: 5. Here the CDR3 DNA reads TGTGCCAGCAGTGACCAGGGGGGCAACACTGAAGCTTTCTTT. Protein product: CASSDQGGNTEAFF.

The chain couples TRBV11-2 to TRBJ1-6; D gene uncertain. The CDR3 covers 15 residues. Germline V gene data show CDR1 as SGHAT and CDR2 as FQNNGV. The V end lost 1 base, the J end lost 5 bases, and 9 bases lay between the germline ends. The CDR3 region is CASSLVLTNNSPLHF. The CDR3 DNA follows: TGTGCCAGCAGCTTAGTGCTTACAAATAATTCACCCCTCCACTTT.

The genes are TRBV7-9 and TRBJ1-6; D unclear. V was cut by 5 bases and J by 10 bases, with 9 bases left in between. Germline CDR1 SEHNR, CDR2 FQNEAQ (reference sequence). The CDR3 loop spans 12 amino acids. The CDR3 protein is CASSAGESPLHF. The CDR3 DNA sequence: TGTGCCAGCAGCGCGGGAGAATCACCCCTCCACTTT. Full variable domain (remainder filled in from reference TRBV7-9 and TRBJ1-6): DTGVSQNPRHKITKRGQNVTFRCDPISEHNRLYWYRQTLGQGPEFLTYFQNEAQLEKSRLLSDRFSAERPKGSFSTLEIQRTEQGDSAMYLCASSAGESPLHFGNGTRLTVT.

The chain links TRBV28 to TRBJ2-3; 13 nucleotides match TRBD2. The CDR3 extends over 16 amino acids. CDR1 is MDHEN and CDR2 is SYDVKM in the germline V gene. V lost 5 bases, J lost 2 bases, and 4 bases stayed unmatched. CDR3 in DNA: TGTGCCAGCAGTAGCGGACTAGCGGGAGCCACAGATACGCAGTATTTT. Its translation: CASSSGLAGATDTQYF.

V is TRBV19 and J is TRBJ2-7; 11 bases agree with TRBD1. The CDR3 extends over 15 amino acids. Looked up from germline, CDR1 is LNHDA and CDR2 is SQIVND (reference sequence). Unmatched junction bases numbered 8, after V lost 4 bases and J lost 6 bases. The CDR3 nucleotides are TGTGCCAGTAGTACCACCGGGACAGGGGGAGGCGAGCAGTACTTC. The encoded protein is CASSTTGTGGGEQYF.

The rearrangement joins TRBV19 to TRBJ2-1; D is perhaps TRBD2 (6 bases). CDR3 length: 17 amino acids. Trimming took off 3 bases at V and 6 bases at J, with 21 bases between the two ends. CDR1 and CDR2 from the germline V gene are LNHDA and SQIVND (reference sequence). The CDR3 sequence: CASSILIKGLFGNEQFF. CDR3 sequence (DNA): TGTGCCAGTAGTATCTTGATCAAGGGACTCTTTGGCAATGAGCAGTTCTTC.

The chain recombines TRBV25-1 with TRBJ1-6; D is uncertain. Trimming cost V 3 bases and J 7 bases, with 4 bases left between them. The length of the CDR3 is 12 residues. CDR1 and CDR2 (germline): MGHDK, SYGVNS. The CDR3 DNA sequence: TGTGCCAGCAGTGATTGGAATTCACCCCTCCACTTT. Translating it yields CASSDWNSPLHF.

The genes are TRBV18 and TRBJ2-1; 10 bases align to TRBD1. Germline V gene sequence: CDR1 KGHSH, CDR2 LQKENI. The V and J ends lost 2 bases and 5 bases, in that order; junction bases with no gene match: 3. This CDR3 has 15 amino acids. CDR3 nucleotides: TGTGCCAGCTCACCAAGACAGGGGGCTCACAATGAGCAGTTCTTC. Amino acid sequence: CASSPRQGAHNEQFF. Based on the CDR3 plus reference TRBV18 and TRBJ2-1, the full variable domain is NAGVMQNPRHLVRRRGQEARLRCSPMKGHSHVYWYRQLPEEGLKFMVYLQKENIIDESGMPKERFSAEFPKEGPSILRIQQVVRGDSAAYFCASSPRQGAHNEQFFGPGTRLTVL.

This rearrangement joins TRBV7-2 to TRBJ2-1; 10 positions match TRBD2. CDR1 and CDR2 (germline): SGHTA, FQGNSA. The CDR3 is made up of 16 amino acids. V was pared by 2 bases and J by 7 bases, with 8 bases of the junction left unmatched. DNA for the CDR3: TGTGCCAGCAGCTTATTGGGCCTAGCGGGGGATAATGAGCAGTTCTTC. Amino acid sequence: CASSLLGLAGDNEQFF.

The V call is TRBV29-1, the J call TRBJ2-3; 12 nucleotides match TRBD2. With 0 bases clipped from V and 2 bases from J, the junction kept 6 bases outside the gene matches. Germline values: CDR1 SQVTM, CDR2 ANQGSEA. This CDR3 has 17 amino acids. This CDR3 is CSVEDLRTSGNTDTQYF. CDR3 DNA: TGCAGCGTTGAAGATCTACGGACTAGCGGGAACACAGATACGCAGTATTTT.

This chain connects TRBV29-1 to TRBJ2-1; TRBD2 matches 8 bases. Germline V gives CDR1 SQVTM, CDR2 ANQGSEA. Germline trimming cut 5 bases from V and 7 bases from J; bases unmatched to any gene: 10. This CDR3 is 14 amino acids long. The CDR3 DNA follows: TGCAGCGTTTTAGCGGGGAGGCCCACTAATGAGCAGTTCTTC. Translated, it gives CSVLAGRPTNEQFF.

The V call is TRBV11-2, the J call TRBJ1-5; 7 bases are a match to TRBD1. The ends lost 5 bases at V and 4 bases at J; junction bases unmatched: 5. The CDR3 is 14 amino acids. CDR1 and CDR2 from the germline V gene are SGHAT and FQNNGV. As DNA, the CDR3 is TGTGCCAGCAGCCGGGACAGCGTAAATCAGCCCCAGCATTTT. Amino acids: CASSRDSVNQPQHF.

The chain links TRBV11-1 to TRBJ2-7; possibly TRBD1 or TRBD2 for D (5 bases each). Germline V gene lookup returns CDR1 SGHAT and CDR2 FQDESV (reference sequence). Trimming left V 5 bases short and J 0 bases short, with 8 bases between. This CDR3 is 13 amino acids long. The CDR3 sequence: CASSEGRSYEQYF. In DNA, the CDR3 is TGTGCCAGCAGCGAGGGACGCTCCTACGAGCAGTACTTC.

The rearrangement uses TRBV7-2 and TRBJ2-7; 8 bases map to TRBD1. This CDR3 spans 15 amino acids. From germline, CDR1 is SGHTA and CDR2 FQGNSA. V gave up 0 bases and J gave up 3 bases; unmatched junction bases: 4. The CDR3, as DNA: TGTGCCAGCAGCTTAGCCGGGACAGGCTACTACGAGCAGTACTTC. Translation: CASSLAGTGYYEQYF.

This chain uses TRBV7-2 with TRBJ1-2; maybe TRBD1 (6 bases). Germline-derived CDR1 and CDR2 are SGHTA and FQGNSA. Deletions cut 4 bases from V and 5 bases from J, with 17 bases between. There are 15 residues in the CDR3. CDR3 DNA sequence: TGTGCCAGCAGCTCACAAACAAGGGACATATATGGCTACACCTTC. This codes for CASSSQTRDIYGYTF.

The J gene is TRBJ1-1, the V gene TRBV7-3; no clear D gene. The V end lost 2 bases, the J end lost 4 bases, and 11 bases lay between the germline ends. The CDR3 spans 14 residues. Germline V gene lookup returns CDR1 SGHTA and CDR2 FQGTGA. Here the CDR3 reads CASSLGVVVTEAFF. The CDR3 DNA sequence: TGTGCCAGCAGCTTAGGAGTTGTGGTCACTGAAGCTTTCTTT.

This clone occurred a few times. The gene calls are TRBV11-1 and TRBJ1-6, with unresolved D. This CDR3 region has 14 residues. Per germline, CDR1 SGHAT and CDR2 FQDESV (reference sequence). V shed 5 bases and J shed 6 bases, with 11 bases lying between them. The CDR3 reads CASSVGLLNSPLHF. The CDR3 DNA reads as TGTGCCAGCAGCGTTGGGTTACTTAATTCACCCCTCCACTTT. Filled out from reference TRBV11-1 and TRBJ1-6, the complete variable domain reads EAEVAQSPRYKITEKSQAVAFWCDPISGHATLYWYRQILGQGPELLVQFQDESVVDDSQLPKDRFSAERLKGVDSTLKIQPAELGDSAMYLCASSVGLLNSPLHFGNGTRLTVT.